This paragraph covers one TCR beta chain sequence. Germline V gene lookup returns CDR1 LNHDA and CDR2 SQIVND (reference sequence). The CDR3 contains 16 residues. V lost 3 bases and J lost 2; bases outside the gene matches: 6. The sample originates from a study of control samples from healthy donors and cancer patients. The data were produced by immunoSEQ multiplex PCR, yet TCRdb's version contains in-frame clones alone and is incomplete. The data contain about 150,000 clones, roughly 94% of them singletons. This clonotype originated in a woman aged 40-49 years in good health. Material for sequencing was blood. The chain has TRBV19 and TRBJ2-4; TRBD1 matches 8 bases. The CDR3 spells CASSINRGVSKNIQYF. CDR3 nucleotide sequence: TGTGCCAGTAGTATTAACAGGGGGGTTTCCAAAAACATTCAGTACTTC.